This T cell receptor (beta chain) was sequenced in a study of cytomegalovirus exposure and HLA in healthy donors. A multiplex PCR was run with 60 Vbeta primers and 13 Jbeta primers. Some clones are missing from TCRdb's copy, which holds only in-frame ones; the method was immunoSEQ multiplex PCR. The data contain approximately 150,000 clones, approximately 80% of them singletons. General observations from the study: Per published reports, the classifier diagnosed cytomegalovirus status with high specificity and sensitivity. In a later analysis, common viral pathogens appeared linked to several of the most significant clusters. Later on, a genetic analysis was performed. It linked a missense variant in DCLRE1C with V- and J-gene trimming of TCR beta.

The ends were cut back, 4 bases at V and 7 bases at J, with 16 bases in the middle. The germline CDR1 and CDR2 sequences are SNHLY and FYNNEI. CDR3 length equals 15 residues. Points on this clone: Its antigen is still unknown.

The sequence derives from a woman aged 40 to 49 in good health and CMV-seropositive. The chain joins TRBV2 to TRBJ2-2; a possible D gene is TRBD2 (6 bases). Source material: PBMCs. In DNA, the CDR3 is TGTGCCAGCAGTGCGGCCGAGGGACTTATCGGGGAGCTGTTTTTT. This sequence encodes CASSAAEGLIGELFF.